The 25 T cell receptor beta chains reported below all come from one sample, sequenced in a study of OX40 agonist ivuxolimab in advanced cancers. Method: immunoSEQ multiplex PCR; TCRdb's copy keeps in-frame clones and lacks some. Here the sample spans 70,000 or so clones, over 65% being singletons. Source: CD4+ or CD8+ T cells sorted from blood, taken in a trial of the OX40 agonist ivuxolimab. Receptor source: an adult with an advanced solid tumor such as melanoma, head and neck, liver or kidney cancer.

This clone was counted only a few times. V and J are TRBV2 and TRBJ2-2; no definite D call. Germline CDR1 SNHLY, CDR2 FYNNEI. This CDR3 is built from 11 residues. Trimming pared 5 bases from V and 6 bases from J, leaving 4 bases between. CDR3 coding DNA: TGTGCCAGCAGTCCTCCCGGGGAGCTGTTTTTT. It specifies CASSPPGELFF. The full variable domain, its missing parts supplied by reference TRBV2 and TRBJ2-2, is EPEVTQTPSHQVTQMGQEVILRCVPISNHLYFYWYRQILGQKVEFLVSFYNNEISEKSEIFDDQFSVERPDGSNFTLKIRSTKLEDSAMYFCASSPPGELFFGEGSRLTVL.

The genes are TRBV10-3 and TRBJ1-2; D may be TRBD1 (5 bases). Germline CDR1 and CDR2: ENHRY and SYGVKD. The CDR3 totals 13 residues. Trimming shortened V by 11 bases and J by 5 bases, and 18 bases separated the two germline ends. The CDR3 here is CARRDHGSYGYTF. DNA for the CDR3: TGTGCCCGCAGGGACCACGGCTCTTATGGCTACACCTTC.

This clone showed up just a few times. CDR3: CASSPGAGGSNEQFF. For the CDR3, the DNA is TGTGCCAGCAGCCCCGGGGCGGGGGGTTCCAATGAGCAGTTCTTC. The chain joins TRBV7-3 to TRBJ2-1, with 8 bases that match TRBD2. V lost 5 bases, J lost 6 bases, and 9 bases stayed unmatched. The CDR3 spans 15 residues. Germline CDR1 reads SGHTA; CDR2 reads FQGTGA.

This chain joins TRBV7-8 and TRBJ2-3, with D tentatively TRBD1 or TRBD2 (5 bases each). This CDR3 has 15 residues. Germline CDR1 reads SGHVS; CDR2 reads FQNEAQ. Between the trimmed V and J ends, which lost 1 base and 4 bases, there was a span of 12 bases. This CDR3 is CASSLVGQGADTQYF. In DNA, the CDR3 is TGTGCCAGCAGCTTAGTTGGCCAGGGAGCAGATACGCAGTATTTT.

The gene calls are TRBV5-4 and TRBJ2-1, with TRBD2 matching 13 bases. V shed 4 bases, J shed 5 bases, and the junction held 9 bases outside the gene matches. Germline assignment: CDR1 SGHNT and CDR2 YYREEE (reference sequence). The CDR3 is made up of 17 amino acids. The chain's CDR3 is CASSPGTSGMGDNEQFF. The CDR3 nucleotides are TGTGCCAGCAGCCCCGGGACTAGCGGGATGGGTGACAATGAGCAGTTCTTC.

The chain joins TRBV5-6 to TRBJ1-3, with a weak D call TRBD1 (6 bases). Germline V lookup: CDR1 SGHDT, CDR2 YYEEEE. Trimming pared 2 bases from V and 4 bases from J, leaving 13 bases between. The CDR3 covers 15 residues. For the CDR3, the DNA is TGTGCCAGCAGCTTCGGACAGCTACGGGGAAACACCATATATTTT. Encoded protein: CASSFGQLRGNTIYF.

The chain is built from TRBV27 and TRBJ1-2; D gene uncertain. This CDR3 spans 13 amino acids. The germline CDR1 and CDR2 sequences are MNHEY and SMNVEV (reference sequence). V lost 5 bases and J 5 bases, leaving 12 bases between the germline ends. This CDR3 is CASSRLGNYGYTF. As DNA, the CDR3 is TGTGCCAGCAGTCGATTAGGGAATTATGGCTACACCTTC.

This clone has more than one count but fewer than ten. The gene calls are TRBV10-2 and TRBJ1-1; D gene uncertain. The CDR3 covers 16 residues. Trimming took 0 bases from V and 4 from J, leaving 15 bases between them. Germline V CDR1 and CDR2: WSHSY, SAAADI. As DNA, the CDR3 is TGCGCCAGCAGTGAGTCTCCCTTGAGAGGGCCCACTGAAGCTTTCTTT. It encodes CASSESPLRGPTEAFF.

The gene calls are TRBV30 and TRBJ2-7, with 8 positions matching TRBD2. This CDR3 is 14 amino acids long. V shed 2 bases, J shed 2 bases, and the junction held 5 bases outside the gene matches. CDR1 and CDR2 from the germline V gene are GTSNPN and SVGIG (reference sequence). Written as DNA, the CDR3 is TGTGCCTGGAGTCAGCTAGCGGGCCCCTACGAGCAGTACTTC. Amino acids: CAWSQLAGPYEQYF.

This chain links TRBV28 with TRBJ1-6, with no clear D. CDR1 is MDHEN and CDR2 is SYDVKM in the germline V gene. The CDR3 consists of 15 residues. Trimming shortened V by 2 bases and J by 0 bases, and 5 bases separated the two germline ends. The CDR3 sequence is CASSLGSSYNSPLHF. In nucleotides, the CDR3 is TGTGCCAGCAGTTTAGGGAGCTCCTATAATTCACCCCTCCACTTT.

The chain couples TRBV6-5 to TRBJ1-1, with 9 bases that match TRBD1. The V and J ends lost 6 bases and 8 bases, in that order; junction bases with no gene match: 4. CDR3 length: 12 amino acids. Germline V gene sequence: CDR1 MNHEY, CDR2 SVGAGI. The CDR3 region has the DNA TGTGCCAGCAGCCTGGGACAGGGAGAAGCTTTCTTT. The encoded protein is CASSLGQGEAFF.

V gene TRBV2 combines with J gene TRBJ2-7; a possible D gene is TRBD2 (5 bases). The V end was cut by 7 bases, the J end by 8 bases, with 21 bases between. The CDR3 has 14 amino acids. CDR1 SNHLY and CDR2 FYNNEI come from the germline V gene. Here the CDR3 reads CASMTPFRGIKQYF. The CDR3 coding sequence is TGTGCCAGCATGACCCCGTTTCGAGGGATTAAGCAGTACTTC.

This clone has more than one count but fewer than ten. This rearrangement joins TRBV7-9 to TRBJ1-5, with D perhaps matching TRBD1 (5 bases). This CDR3 has 12 amino acids. Trimming shortened V by 6 bases and J by 5 bases, and 8 bases separated the two germline ends. CDR1 is SEHNR, CDR2 FQNEAQ, per germline (reference sequence). CDR3 nucleotide sequence: TGTGCCAGCAGTCGGGGGGATCAGCCCCAGCATTTT. This sequence encodes CASSRGDQPQHF. The full variable domain, its missing parts supplied by reference TRBV7-9 and TRBJ1-5, is DTGVSQNPRHKITKRGQNVTFRCDPISEHNRLYWYRQTLGQGPEFLTYFQNEAQLEKSRLLSDRFSAERPKGSFSTLEIQRTEQGDSAMYLCASSRGDQPQHFGDGTRLSIL.

The V and J genes are TRBV9 and TRBJ2-2; 7 bases map to TRBD2. CDR3 length: 16 residues. CDR1 and CDR2 (germline): SGDLS, YYNGEE. V lost 3 bases and J lost 2; bases outside the gene matches: 7. The CDR3 loop is CASSAYKGLNTGELFF. Here the CDR3 DNA reads TGTGCCAGCAGCGCTTATAAGGGACTAAACACCGGGGAGCTGTTTTTT. The entire variable domain, with the rest obtained from reference TRBV9 and TRBJ2-2, is as follows: DSGVTQTPKHLITATGQRVTLRCSPRSGDLSVYWYQQSLDQGLQFLIQYYNGEERAKGNILERFSAQQFPDLHSELNLSSLELGDSALYFCASSAYKGLNTGELFFGEGSRLTVL.

The gene calls are TRBV29-1 and TRBJ2-1; no clear D gene. Germline CDR1 is SQVTM and CDR2 is ANQGSEA. CDR3 length: 14 residues. Deletions cut 4 bases from V and 0 bases from J, with 10 bases between. The DNA for the CDR3 is TGCAGCGTTGGGTTGGCAAGCTCCTACAATGAGCAGTTCTTC. Translating gives CSVGLASSYNEQFF.

The genes are TRBV5-6 and TRBJ2-1; a weak D match, TRBD2 (6 bases). From germline, CDR1 is SGHDT and CDR2 YYEEEE. V lost 4 bases and J 4 bases, leaving 12 bases between the germline ends. The CDR3 contains 14 residues. CDR3: CASSTLRGYNEQFF. CDR3 nucleotides: TGTGCCAGCAGCACTCTACGGGGGTACAATGAGCAGTTCTTC.

The J gene is TRBJ2-1, the V gene TRBV2, with 11 bases that match TRBD2. The CDR3 spans 15 residues. V dropped 7 bases and J dropped 4; count of bases not matched to a gene: 6. Germline V CDR1 and CDR2: SNHLY, FYNNEI. The CDR3 sequence: CASNLAGGDYNEQFF. CDR3 nucleotides: TGTGCCAGCAATTTAGCGGGGGGGGATTACAATGAGCAGTTCTTC.

The genes are TRBV4-3 and TRBJ2-7; D tentatively reads TRBD1 or TRBD2 (5 bases each). This CDR3 is built from 14 residues. Germline V gene data show CDR1 as LGHNA and CDR2 as YSLEER. The V end was cut by 1 base, the J end by 4 bases, with 11 bases between. DNA of the CDR3: TGCGCCAGCAGCCAAGCAGCATGGGGGTACGAGCAGTACTTC. It codes for CASSQAAWGYEQYF.

For the CDR3, the DNA is TGTGCCAGCAGTTTAGGGCGGTTTAATCAGCCCCAGCATTTT. Its translation: CASSLGRFNQPQHF. The chain joins TRBV28 to TRBJ1-5; D gene unclear. CDR3 length: 14 residues. V was cut by 2 bases and J by 4 bases, with 9 bases left in between. Germline V CDR1 and CDR2: MDHEN, SYDVKM.

This CDR3 reads CASSPRTSGVHNEQFF. CDR3 DNA sequence: TGTGCCAGCAGTCCTAGGACTAGCGGGGTCCACAATGAGCAGTTCTTC. The gene calls are TRBV5-8 and TRBJ2-1; 12 bases fit TRBD2. The CDR3 extends over 16 amino acids. The germline V gene has CDR1 SGHTS and CDR2 YDEGEE. Trimming cost V 5 bases and J 5 bases; bases outside gene matches: 8.

This chain links TRBV19 with TRBJ2-5; D gene uncertain. Near its end, the DNA agrees better with TRBJ2-7, so the J call may be wrong. The germline V gene encodes CDR1 LNHDA and CDR2 SQIVND (reference sequence). This CDR3 has 18 amino acids. The CDR3 coding sequence is TGTGCCAGTAGTGCCTCCCTCGGCCGGGCAGGTGGTAGCAGCGAGCAGTACTTC. This sequence encodes CASSASLGRAGGSSEQYF.

The rearrangement links TRBV2 to TRBJ1-6, with TRBD1 as a possible D gene (6 bases). V was clipped by 8 bases and J by 1 base, with 15 bases between them. CDR1 is SNHLY, CDR2 FYNNEI, per germline. CDR3 length equals 16 residues. The CDR3 bases are TGTGCCAGCTCTACTAGGGGGGCTTCCTATAATTCACCCCTCCACTTT. The encoded protein is CASSTRGASYNSPLHF.

The chain is built from TRBV11-3 and TRBJ2-7; D is unclear. The V end lost 7 bases, the J end lost 2 bases, and 12 bases lay between the germline ends. The length of the CDR3 is 13 residues. Germline CDR1 SGHNT, CDR2 YENEEA. The chain's CDR3 is CASNRHSPYEQYF. The CDR3 DNA follows: TGTGCCAGCAACCGACATTCCCCCTACGAGCAGTACTTC.

The chain combines TRBV10-3 with TRBJ1-4; unclear D gene. CDR3 length: 14 amino acids. V was clipped by 11 bases and J by 8 bases, with 21 bases between them. In germline, CDR1 is ENHRY, CDR2 SYGVKD. CDR3 sequence: CAAGSNAEGEKLFF. The CDR3, as DNA: TGTGCCGCGGGGTCAAATGCGGAAGGCGAAAAACTGTTTTTT.

V gene TRBV5-4 combines with J gene TRBJ1-3; TRBD1 matches 7 bases. The CDR3 length is 16 residues. Germline CDR1 SGHNT, CDR2 YYREEE (reference sequence). Germline trimming cut 4 bases from V and 4 bases from J; bases unmatched to any gene: 11. The CDR3 nucleotides read TGTGCCAGCAGCCTACAGGGGATTAACTTCGGAAACACCATATATTTT. Translation gives CASSLQGINFGNTIYF. The full variable domain, its missing parts supplied by reference TRBV5-4 and TRBJ1-3, is ETGVTQSPTHLIKTRGQQVTLRCSSQSGHNTVSWYQQALGQGPQFIFQYYREEENGRGNFPPRFSGLQFPNYSSELNVNALELDDSALYLCASSLQGINFGNTIYFGEGSWLTVV.